This paragraph covers one T cell receptor (beta chain) sequence. Its antigen specificity is not known. No base qualities exist here, and no much larger clone lies one base off it. TCRbeta CDR3 regions were amplified from genomic DNA by means of the immunoSEQ Assay, a bias-controlled multiplex PCR. As for the authors' bioinformatics: The number of nucleated cells in each sample was estimated by amplification of reference gene primers within the assay. To quantify the absolute abundance of each unique TCRbeta CDR3 rearrangement, sequence reads were collapsed and filtered. For each sample, productive Simpson clonality was calculated as the square root of Simpson's diversity index over productive rearrangements. TCRdb took this table from immuneACCESS and kept in-frame rearrangements with V and J called. Such tables lack part of the clones; where checked against another copy, unresolved V genes explain under half of the gap, and the rest is unexplained. That table supplies the V and J calls and clone size; D and trimming were determined from the DNA. The sample has about 330,000 clones on record, 86% of them singletons. The ten largest clonotypes hold 1.5% to 2% of the sample.

This sample stems from a study of blood T cell repertoires in COVID-19 (TCRdb year 2020). Turning to the overall study: Collaborator samples came from the United States, Italy and Spain and covered acute and convalescent phases of COVID-19. The samples were drawn from two sources: the first 160 participants of the ongoing ImmuneRACE study, and 1,200 or so subjects contributed by 6 global collaborators. Nearly every sample came with metadata listing a de-identified subject ID, COVID-19 status, age in years and sex. Subjects who had been exposed to COVID-19, were actively infected with it, or had recovered from it provided the deeply sampled blood TCRbeta repertoires that made up the dataset. A freely available public database, intended as a resource for researchers studying the immune response to SARS-CoV-2, is where the repertoires were released. The prospective study material was composed of cDNA or gDNA derived from T cells, B-cell-depleted T cells, or PBMCs. Where HLA class I and class II types were available, the types were taken from metadata supplied by the sample provider, not from assay-based typing.

Results and caveats for the whole study, not just this receptor: How much clinical and demographic metadata was included differed by source and by participant, and the metadata was provided uncurated.

Collaborating institutions collected whole blood in K2EDTA tubes following their own protocols. For TCRbeta analysis, collaborator samples were shipped as frozen whole blood, as isolated PBMCs, or as DNA extracted from either sample type. This receptor was taken from a woman in her forties or fifties with acute or convalescent COVID-19. Sequenced material: peripheral blood.

The CDR3 region: CASSRLGQSNEKLFF. DNA sequence: TGTGCCAGCAGTCGCCTTGGACAGAGTAATGAAAAACTGTTTTTT. The chain links TRBV28 with TRBJ1-4, with TRBD1 as a weak D call on 6 bases. The CDR3 goes from the cysteine to the phenylalanine over 15 residues. Here the CDR3 DNA is all that survives: 45 bases in frame from base 1. The V end loses 5 bases and the J end loses 4 bases, and a stretch of 14 bases separates them. As encoded in the germline V gene, CDR1 is MDHEN while CDR2 is SYDVKM.